This TCR beta chain was obtained from a study of cytomegalovirus exposure and HLA in healthy donors. With regard to this clone: What it binds is not known.

CDR1 is LNHDA, CDR2 SQIVND, per germline (reference sequence). V was shortened by 6 bases and J by 4 bases, with 10 bases between the two germline ends. CDR3 length: 14 residues. The primer mix had 60 Vbeta and 13 Jbeta primers. This table comes from immunoSEQ multiplex PCR, and its TCRdb copy is limited to in-frame clones, with some not included. This table has some 66,000 clones, roughly 76% appearing once. Study-wide points: A further, later analysis showed that HLA-associated TCR beta chains (compared with equally common others) were more clonally expanded. Data from an earlier analysis indicated that most TCR beta V segments were productive either about 90% or about 30% of the time. Sequencing depth roughly uniform across donors was assumed in presence/absence analyses.

The receptor comes from a man aged 60 to 75 in good health and CMV-seropositive. The sample comprised PBMCs. The chain carries TRBV19 and TRBJ1-6, with D possibly matching TRBD1 (5 bases). CDR3 sequence (DNA): TGTGCCAGTAGCGGGGGACCGTATAATTCACCCCTCCACTTT. It codes for CASSGGPYNSPLHF.